Listed below are T cell receptor beta chains from one sample, sequenced in a study of B cell selection in AIRE deficiency. TCRdb keeps only in-frame clones here, not all; method: immunoSEQ multiplex PCR. The table lists 5,200 or so clones, about 89% of them singletons. The source material was Tregs sorted from PBMCs. These receptors all stem from a human donor with AIRE deficiency. CDR3s leave out the opening cysteine and the closing phenylalanine or tryptophan. D genes are given only for firm matches.

V gene	D gene	J gene	CDR3 protein
TRBV7-9	TRBD2	TRBJ2-3	ASTVIAGGGNTQY
TRBV7-3	-	TRBJ2-7	ASSLIGGPDEQY
TRBV5-1	TRBD2	TRBJ2-3	ASKLAGLKDTQY
TRBV7-2	TRBD2	TRBJ2-2	ASSFLAGGTGELF
TRBV28	TRBD1	TRBJ2-6	ASSLGTGGGANVLT
TRBV7-3	-	TRBJ1-1	ASSLTQNTEAF
TRBV15	TRBD1	TRBJ2-5	ATSRDPGQGEETQY
TRBV11-1	-	TRBJ2-2	ASSLDPNTGELF
TRBV28	TRBD1	TRBJ2-7	ASSWGQGGGQY
TRBV19	TRBD1	TRBJ1-6	ASSMSGTANSPLH
TRBV6-1	TRBD1	TRBJ2-1	ASSARDRGYHEQF
TRBV7-3	-	TRBJ1-5	ASSFYRDEPQH
TRBV6-6	-	TRBJ1-4	ASGRGEKLF
TRBV7-9	TRBD1	TRBJ1-5	ASSSAPGQGNQPQH
TRBV7-5	-	TRBJ2-2	ASSPQGTGRGLF
TRBV10-2	-	TRBJ2-7	ASSVGVGYEQY
TRBV7-3	TRBD1	TRBJ1-1	ASSLRGDRNTEAF
TRBV5-4	TRBD2	TRBJ2-1	ASSLGSGNTYNEQF